The text below deals with one TCR beta chain. The target of this receptor is not known. Base qualities are not recorded, but no much larger clone differs from it by a single base. The junction carries 6 bases between V and J, which are trimmed by 0 bases and 1 base respectively. Inclusive of the bounding cysteine and phenylalanine, the CDR3 is 14 residues long. Only CDR3 DNA remains: 42 bases, in frame from the first base. In the germline V gene, CDR1 corresponds to SGDLS and CDR2 to YYNGEE. This was a case-control study nested in a cohort of healthcare workers in London, UK, who had nasopharyngeal swab PCR tests and blood samples taken every week. Between 23 and 31 March 2020, the week of the UK lockdown, healthcare workers were enrolled and then followed up weekly for as long as 16 weeks. Receptor amplification or capture employed 5' RACE. The sequencer was a NextSeq 500. Unique molecular identifiers were attached to individual cDNA molecules in the TCR library protocol so that sequencing error and PCR bias could be corrected. Both TCR alpha and beta chains were sequenced, and tight co-correlation was observed between alpha and beta sequence abundances in each sample. Under the source paper's analysis protocol: Decombinator V4 was used to annotate TCR sequences for V gene, J gene and CDR3. Expanded TCRs were defined as changing significantly between any two time points under a Poisson model with p below 0.0001. TCR abundances were normalised to the total number of TCRs sequenced per sample and were expressed as counts per million. MAIT TCRs were defined by TRAV1-2 paired with TRAJ12, TRAJ20 or TRAJ33, and iNKT TCRs by TRAV10 paired with TRAJ18. VDJdb, accessed 1 November 2021, was searched for CMV, EBV and SARS-CoV-2 annotated TCRs, with TCRs annotated for multiple antigens excluded. TCRdb redid the processing of the public reads, applying fastp at Q25 and MiXCR, and retained in-frame beta chains. CDR3 protein duplicates are merged, each entry listing the most common genes and DNA. The authors' filters were not applied to this entry. The sample table contains some 87,000 distinct CDR3 sequences; only one count was recorded for 13% of them. Clones ranked in the top ten supply approximately 1.1% of the sample.

These data belong to a study of early T cells in non-severe SARS-CoV-2 infection (dated by TCRdb to the early 2020s). Describing the broader study: Because TCR sequencing relied on bulk RNA taken from unsorted whole blood, pairing of alpha and beta chains was not possible. What the authors observed across the whole study: VDJdb matching was skewed toward anti-spike CD8 responses, so virus-specific expansions were likely underestimated and private and CD4 specificities were missed.

The rearrangement combines TRBV9 with TRBJ2-3; the D gene cannot be resolved reliably. The sequence came from an adult who was a healthcare worker with PCR-confirmed SARS-CoV-2 infection or an uninfected control (not recorded which). Sequencing input: whole blood. The CDR3 has the sequence CASSVGAGTDTQYF. The DNA is as follows: TGTGCCAGCAGCGTAGGGGCTGGCACAGATACGCAGTATTTT.